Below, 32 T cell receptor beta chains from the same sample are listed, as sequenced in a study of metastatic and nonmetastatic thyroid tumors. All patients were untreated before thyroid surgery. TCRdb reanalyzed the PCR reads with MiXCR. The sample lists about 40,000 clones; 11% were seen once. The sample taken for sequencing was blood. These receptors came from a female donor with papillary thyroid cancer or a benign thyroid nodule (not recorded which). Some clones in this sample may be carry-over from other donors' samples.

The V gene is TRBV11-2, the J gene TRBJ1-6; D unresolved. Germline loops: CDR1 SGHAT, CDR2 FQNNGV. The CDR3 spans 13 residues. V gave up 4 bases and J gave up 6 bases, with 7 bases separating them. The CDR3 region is CASSSSANSPLHF. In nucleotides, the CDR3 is TGTGCCAGCAGCTCAAGCGCTAATTCACCCCTCCACTTT.

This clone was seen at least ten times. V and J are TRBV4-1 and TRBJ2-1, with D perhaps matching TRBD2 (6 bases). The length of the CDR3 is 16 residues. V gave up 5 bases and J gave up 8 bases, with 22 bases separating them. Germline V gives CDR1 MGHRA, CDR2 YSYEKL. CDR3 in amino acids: CASSLSAGTFTDEQFF. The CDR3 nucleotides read TGCGCCAGCAGCTTAAGTGCGGGAACGTTTACCGATGAGCAGTTCTTC.

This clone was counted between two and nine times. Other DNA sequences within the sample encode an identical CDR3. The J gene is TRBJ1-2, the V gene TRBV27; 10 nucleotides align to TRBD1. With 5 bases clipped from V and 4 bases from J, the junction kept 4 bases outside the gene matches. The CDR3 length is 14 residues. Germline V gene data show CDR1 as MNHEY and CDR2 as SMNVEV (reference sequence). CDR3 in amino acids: CASSGDRGGYGYTF. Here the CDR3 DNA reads TGTGCCAGCAGTGGGGACAGGGGAGGCTATGGCTACACCTTC.

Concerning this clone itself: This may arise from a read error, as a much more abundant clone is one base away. The CDR3 sequence is CASSLGGSPLITQYF. CDR3 in DNA: TGTGCCAGCAGCTTAGGGGGTTCTCCCCTGATTACGCAGTATTTT. V is TRBV7-3 and J is TRBJ2-3; possibly TRBD1 or TRBD2 for D (5 bases each). V was shortened by 2 bases and J by 8 bases, with 17 bases between the two germline ends. The CDR3 totals 15 residues. Germline CDR1 and CDR2: SGHTA and FQGTGA.

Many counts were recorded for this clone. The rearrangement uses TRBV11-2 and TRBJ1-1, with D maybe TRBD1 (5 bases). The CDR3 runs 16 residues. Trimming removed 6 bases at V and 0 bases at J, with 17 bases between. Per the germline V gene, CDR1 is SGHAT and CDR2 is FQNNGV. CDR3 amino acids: CASSLQTQGLNTEAFF. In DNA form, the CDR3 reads TGTGCCAGCAGTTTACAAACTCAGGGATTGAACACTGAAGCTTTCTTT. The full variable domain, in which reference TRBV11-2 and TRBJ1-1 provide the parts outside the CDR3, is EAGVAQSPRYKIIEKRQSVAFWCNPISGHATLYWYQQILGQGPKLLIQFQNNGVVDDSQLPKDRFSAERLKGVDSTLKIQPAKLEDSAVYLCASSLQTQGLNTEAFFGQGTRLTVV.

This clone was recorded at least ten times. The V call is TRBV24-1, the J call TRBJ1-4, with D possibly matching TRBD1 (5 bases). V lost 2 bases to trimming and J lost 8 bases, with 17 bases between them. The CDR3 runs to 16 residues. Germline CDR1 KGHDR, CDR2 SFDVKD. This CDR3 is CATSDSDRNGYEKLFF. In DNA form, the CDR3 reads TGTGCCACCAGTGATTCCGACAGAAACGGTTACGAAAAACTGTTTTTT.

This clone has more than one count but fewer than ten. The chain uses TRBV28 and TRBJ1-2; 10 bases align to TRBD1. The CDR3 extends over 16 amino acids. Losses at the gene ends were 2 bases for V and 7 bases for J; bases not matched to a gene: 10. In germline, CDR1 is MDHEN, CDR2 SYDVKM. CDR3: CASSLVAATGGFGYTF. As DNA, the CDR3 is TGTGCCAGCAGTTTAGTTGCGGCGACAGGGGGCTTTGGCTACACCTTC.

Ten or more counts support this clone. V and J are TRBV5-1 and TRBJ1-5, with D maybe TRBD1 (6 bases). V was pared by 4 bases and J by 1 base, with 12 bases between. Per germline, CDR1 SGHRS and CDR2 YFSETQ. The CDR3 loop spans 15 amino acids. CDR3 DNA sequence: TGCGCCAGCAGCCCAGCAGGGGTGAGCAATCAGCCCCAGCATTTT. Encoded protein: CASSPAGVSNQPQHF.

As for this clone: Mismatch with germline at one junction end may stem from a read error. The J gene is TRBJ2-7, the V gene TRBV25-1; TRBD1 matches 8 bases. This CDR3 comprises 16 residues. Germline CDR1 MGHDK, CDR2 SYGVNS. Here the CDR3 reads CANSTSGQGKAYEQYF. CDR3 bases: TGTGCCAACAGTACCAGTGGACAGGGCAAAGCCTACGAGCAGTACTTC.

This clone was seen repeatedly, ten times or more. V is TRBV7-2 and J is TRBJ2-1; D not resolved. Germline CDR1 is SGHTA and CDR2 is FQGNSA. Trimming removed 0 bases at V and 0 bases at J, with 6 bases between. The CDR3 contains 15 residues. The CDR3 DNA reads TGTGCCAGCAGCTTAGCGGCTAGCTCCTACAATGAGCAGTTCTTC. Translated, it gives CASSLAASSYNEQFF.

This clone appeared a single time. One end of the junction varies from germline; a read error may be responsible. CDR3 coding DNA: TGTGCCAGCAGCTTAGTAAGGTACAATGGGCAGTTCTTC. This sequence encodes CASSLVRYNGQFF. J is TRBJ2-1 and V is TRBV11-2; no clear D gene. CDR1 SGHAT and CDR2 FQNNGV come from the germline V gene. The CDR3 is 13 residues long.

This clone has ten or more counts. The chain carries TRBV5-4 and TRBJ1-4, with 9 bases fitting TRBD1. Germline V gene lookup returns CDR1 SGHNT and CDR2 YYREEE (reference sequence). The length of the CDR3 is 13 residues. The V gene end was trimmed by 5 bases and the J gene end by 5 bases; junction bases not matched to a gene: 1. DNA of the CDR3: TGTGCCAGCAGACAGGGGGCGAATGAAAAACTGTTTTTT. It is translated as CASRQGANEKLFF.

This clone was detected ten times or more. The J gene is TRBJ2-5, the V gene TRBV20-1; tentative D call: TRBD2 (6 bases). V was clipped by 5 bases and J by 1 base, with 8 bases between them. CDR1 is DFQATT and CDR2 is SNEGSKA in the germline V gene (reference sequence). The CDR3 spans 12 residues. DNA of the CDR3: TGCAGTGCTGGGACTCCCCAAGAGACCCAGTACTTC. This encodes CSAGTPQETQYF.

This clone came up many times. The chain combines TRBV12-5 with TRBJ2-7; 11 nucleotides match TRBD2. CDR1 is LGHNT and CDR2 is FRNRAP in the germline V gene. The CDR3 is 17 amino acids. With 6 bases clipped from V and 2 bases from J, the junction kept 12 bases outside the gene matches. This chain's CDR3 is CASGPDRLAGPAYEQYF. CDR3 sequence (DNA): TGTGCTAGTGGCCCCGACCGACTAGCGGGACCCGCCTACGAGCAGTACTTC. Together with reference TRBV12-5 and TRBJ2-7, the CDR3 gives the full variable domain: DARVTQTPRHKVTEMGQEVTMRCQPILGHNTVFWYRQTMMQGLELLAYFRNRAPLDDSGMPKDRFSAEMPDATLATLKIQPSEPRDSAVYFCASGPDRLAGPAYEQYFGPGTRLTVT.

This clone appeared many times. As DNA, the CDR3 is TGTGCCAGCAGAGACAGGAGAGGGGGCAATCAGCCCCAGCATTTT. This encodes CASRDRRGGNQPQHF. The chain recombines TRBV2 with TRBJ1-5, with a tentative D call TRBD1 (6 bases). This CDR3 is built from 15 residues. Germline CDR1 and CDR2: SNHLY and FYNNEI. V lost 6 bases, J lost 2 bases, and 14 bases lay in between.

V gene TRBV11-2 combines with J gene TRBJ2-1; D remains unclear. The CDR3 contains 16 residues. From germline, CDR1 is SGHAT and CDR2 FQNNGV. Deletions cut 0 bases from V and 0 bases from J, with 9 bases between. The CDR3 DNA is TGTGCCAGCAGCTTAGACCCCCAATCCTCCTACAATGAGCAGTTCTTC. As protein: CASSLDPQSSYNEQFF.

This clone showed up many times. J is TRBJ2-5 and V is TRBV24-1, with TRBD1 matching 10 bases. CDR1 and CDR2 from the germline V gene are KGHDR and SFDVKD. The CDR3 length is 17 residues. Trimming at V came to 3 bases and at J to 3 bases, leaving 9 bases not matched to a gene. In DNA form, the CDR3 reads TGTGCCACCAGTGATATCAGACAGGGGGCAATGAAAGAGACCCAGTACTTC. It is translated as CATSDIRQGAMKETQYF.

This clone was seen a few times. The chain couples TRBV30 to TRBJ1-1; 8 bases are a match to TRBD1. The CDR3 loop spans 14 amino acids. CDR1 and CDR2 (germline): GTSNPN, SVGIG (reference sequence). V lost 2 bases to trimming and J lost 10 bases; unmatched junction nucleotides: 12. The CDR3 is CAWSRGQGEMVAFF. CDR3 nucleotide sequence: TGTGCCTGGAGTCGAGGACAGGGCGAGATGGTAGCTTTCTTT.

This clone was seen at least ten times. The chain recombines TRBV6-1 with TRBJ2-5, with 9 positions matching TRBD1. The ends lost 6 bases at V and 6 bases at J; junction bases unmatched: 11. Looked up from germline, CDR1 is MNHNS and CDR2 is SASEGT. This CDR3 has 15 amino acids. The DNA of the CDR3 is TGTGCCAGCAGCGATGGACAGGGGTCTGCAAAGACCCAGTACTTC. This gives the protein CASSDGQGSAKTQYF.

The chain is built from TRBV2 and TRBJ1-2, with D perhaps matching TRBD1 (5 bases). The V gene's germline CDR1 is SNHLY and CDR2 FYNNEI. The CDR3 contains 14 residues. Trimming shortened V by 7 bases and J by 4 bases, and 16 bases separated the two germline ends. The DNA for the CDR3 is TGTGCCAGCACTGTGACATGGGACGTCTATGGCTACACCTTC. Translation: CASTVTWDVYGYTF.

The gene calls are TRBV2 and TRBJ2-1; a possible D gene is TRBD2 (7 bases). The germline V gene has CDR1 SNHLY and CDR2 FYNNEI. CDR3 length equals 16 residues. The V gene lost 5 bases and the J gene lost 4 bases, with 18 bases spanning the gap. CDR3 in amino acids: CASSQQGGGPYNEQFF. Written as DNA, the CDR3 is TGTGCCAGCAGTCAACAGGGAGGGGGACCATACAATGAGCAGTTCTTC.

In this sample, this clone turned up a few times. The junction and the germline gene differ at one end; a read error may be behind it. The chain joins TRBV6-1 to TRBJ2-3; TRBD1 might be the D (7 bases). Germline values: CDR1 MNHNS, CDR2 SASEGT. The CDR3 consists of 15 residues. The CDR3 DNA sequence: TGTGCCACCAACCGGGAGAGGGGGCGCACAGATACGCAGTGTTTT. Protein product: CATNRERGRTDTQCF.

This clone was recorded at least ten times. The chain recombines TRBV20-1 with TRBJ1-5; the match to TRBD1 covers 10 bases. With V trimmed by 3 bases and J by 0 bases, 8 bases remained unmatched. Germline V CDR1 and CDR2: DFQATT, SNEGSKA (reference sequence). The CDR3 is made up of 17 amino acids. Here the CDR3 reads CSASGTGAQYSNQPQHF. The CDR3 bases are TGCAGTGCTAGCGGGACAGGGGCCCAATATAGCAATCAGCCCCAGCATTTT.

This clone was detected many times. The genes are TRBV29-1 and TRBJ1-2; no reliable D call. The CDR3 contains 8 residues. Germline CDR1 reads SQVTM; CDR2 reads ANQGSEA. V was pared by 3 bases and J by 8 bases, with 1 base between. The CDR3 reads CSVEGYTF. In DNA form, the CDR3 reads TGCAGCGTTGAGGGCTACACCTTC.

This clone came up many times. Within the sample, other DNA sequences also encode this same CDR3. Here the CDR3 reads CSADDRGNTGELFF. The CDR3, as DNA: TGCAGCGCGGACGACAGGGGGAACACCGGGGAGCTGTTTTTT. The V and J genes are TRBV29-1 and TRBJ2-2; TRBD1 matches at 8 bases. This CDR3 spans 14 amino acids. The V gene end was trimmed by 7 bases and the J gene end by 1 base; junction bases not matched to a gene: 5. CDR1 is SQVTM, CDR2 ANQGSEA, per germline.

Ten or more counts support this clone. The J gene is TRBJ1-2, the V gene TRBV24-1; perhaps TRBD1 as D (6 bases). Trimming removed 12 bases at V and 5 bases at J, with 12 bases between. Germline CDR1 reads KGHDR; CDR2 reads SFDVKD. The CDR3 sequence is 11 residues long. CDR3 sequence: CAAEGGYGYTF. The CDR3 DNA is TGTGCCGCCGAGGGGGGGTATGGCTACACCTTC.

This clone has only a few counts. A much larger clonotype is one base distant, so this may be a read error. The CDR3 nucleotides are TGTGCCAGCAGTCCGACGGATAATAGCAATCAGCCCCAGCATTTT. Its protein product is CASSPTDNSNQPQHF. The gene calls are TRBV27 and TRBJ1-5; D gene unclear. Germline V gives CDR1 MNHEY, CDR2 SMNVEV (reference sequence). The V and J ends lost 5 bases and 0 bases respectively, with 11 bases between them. There are 15 residues in the CDR3.

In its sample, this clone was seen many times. The CDR3 DNA reads as TGTGCCAGTAGTAGACTAGGGAACACCGGGGAGCTGTTTTTT. Protein: CASSRLGNTGELFF. The rearrangement uses TRBV19 and TRBJ2-2; D may be TRBD2 (6 bases). Germline V CDR1 and CDR2: LNHDA, SQIVND (reference sequence). The CDR3 has 14 amino acids. Trimming shortened V by 4 bases and J by 1 base, and 7 bases separated the two germline ends.

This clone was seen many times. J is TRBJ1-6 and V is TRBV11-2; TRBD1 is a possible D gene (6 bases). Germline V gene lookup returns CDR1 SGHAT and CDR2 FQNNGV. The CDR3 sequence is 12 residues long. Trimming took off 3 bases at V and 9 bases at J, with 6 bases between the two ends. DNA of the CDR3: TGTGCCAGCAGCTTCAGGGGTTCACCCCTCCACTTT. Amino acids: CASSFRGSPLHF.

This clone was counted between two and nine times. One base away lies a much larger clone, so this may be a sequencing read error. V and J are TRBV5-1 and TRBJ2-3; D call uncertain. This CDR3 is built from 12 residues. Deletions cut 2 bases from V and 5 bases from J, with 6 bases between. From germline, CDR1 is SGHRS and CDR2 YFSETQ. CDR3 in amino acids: CASSLCRDTQYF. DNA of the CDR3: TGCGCCAGCAGCTTATGTCGAGATACGCAGTATTTT.

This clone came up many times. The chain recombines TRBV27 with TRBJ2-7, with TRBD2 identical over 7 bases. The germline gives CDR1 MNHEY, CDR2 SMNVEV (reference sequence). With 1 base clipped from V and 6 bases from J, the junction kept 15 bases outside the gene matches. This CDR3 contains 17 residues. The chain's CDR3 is CASSLFGRVLDSGEQYF. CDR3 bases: TGTGCCAGCAGTTTATTTGGGAGGGTGTTGGATTCTGGCGAGCAGTACTTC.

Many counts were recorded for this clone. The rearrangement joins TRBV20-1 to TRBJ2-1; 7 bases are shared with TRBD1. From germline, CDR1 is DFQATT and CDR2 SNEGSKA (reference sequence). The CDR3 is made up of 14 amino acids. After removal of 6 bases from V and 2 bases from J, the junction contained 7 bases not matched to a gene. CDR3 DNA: TGCAGTGCGGCCGGGACAGCCACCTACAATGAGCAGTTCTTC. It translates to CSAAGTATYNEQFF.